These 32 T cell receptor beta chains were all obtained from the same sample, sequenced in a study of OX40 agonist ivuxolimab in advanced cancers. The table came from immunoSEQ multiplex PCR; TCRdb's copy has only in-frame clones and leaves some out. The table records about 80,000 clones, more than 90% of them present only once. The material sequenced was CD4+ or CD8+ T cells sorted from blood, taken in a trial of the OX40 agonist ivuxolimab. These receptors were taken from an adult with an advanced solid tumor such as melanoma, head and neck, liver or kidney cancer.

This clone was counted many times. The genes are TRBV2 and TRBJ2-1, with a tentative D call TRBD2 (5 bases). The CDR3 spans 13 residues. Trimming took off 5 bases at V and 5 bases at J, with 10 bases between the two ends. Looked up from germline, CDR1 is SNHLY and CDR2 is FYNNEI. This CDR3 is CASSYGLNNEQFF. DNA of the CDR3: TGTGCCAGCAGTTATGGACTGAACAATGAGCAGTTCTTC.

The chain couples TRBV11-2 to TRBJ2-1; D ambiguous. V was clipped by 5 bases and J by 4 bases, with 18 bases between them. CDR3 size: 16 residues. In germline, CDR1 is SGHAT, CDR2 FQNNGV. CDR3 sequence reads: CASSPQPGVGYNEQFF. The CDR3 coding sequence is TGTGCCAGCAGCCCCCAACCTGGCGTAGGTTACAATGAGCAGTTCTTC.

The V gene is TRBV5-1, the J gene TRBJ2-3; 10 bases line up with TRBD1. Germline CDR1 reads SGHRS; CDR2 reads YFSETQ. The CDR3 sequence is 15 residues long. After removal of 3 bases from V and 3 bases from J, the junction contained 4 bases not matched to a gene. CDR3 nucleotides: TGCGCCAGCAGCTCCGACAGGGGGCGGACAGATACGCAGTATTTT. This translates into CASSSDRGRTDTQYF.

The chain carries TRBV5-6 and TRBJ2-1; 10 nucleotides line up with TRBD2. The CDR3 sequence is 13 residues long. Germline-derived CDR1 and CDR2 are SGHDT and YYEEEE. V lost 9 bases to trimming and J lost 10 bases; unmatched junction nucleotides: 10. The CDR3 spells CATSSGRRREQFF. Written as DNA, the CDR3 is TGTGCCACCAGTAGCGGGAGGCGGCGGGAGCAGTTCTTC. Full variable domain (rest looked up from reference TRBV5-6 and TRBJ2-1): DAGVTQSPTHLIKTRGQQVTLRCSPKSGHDTVSWYQQALGQGPQFIFQYYEEEERQRGNFPDRFSGHQFPNYSSELNVNALLLGDSALYLCATSSGRRREQFFGPGTRLTVL.

This chain joins TRBV7-6 and TRBJ2-2; unclear D gene. This CDR3 region has 13 residues. V was shortened by 1 base and J by 7 bases, with 7 bases between the two germline ends. Germline V CDR1 and CDR2: SGHVS, FNYEAQ. Here the CDR3 DNA reads TGTGCCAGCAGCTTAGTGAGAAGCGGGGAGCTGTTTTTT. It specifies CASSLVRSGELFF.

CDR3 sequence (DNA): TGTGCCAGCTCACCCGGCTCTGGGGCCAACGTCCTGACTTTC. This codes for CASSPGSGANVLTF. The chain carries TRBV18 and TRBJ2-6; D call uncertain. There are 14 residues in the CDR3. V lost 3 bases to trimming and J lost 0 bases, with 3 bases between them. Looked up from germline, CDR1 is KGHSH and CDR2 is LQKENI.

This chain joins TRBV6-5 and TRBJ1-1, with unresolved D. Germline-derived CDR1 and CDR2 are MNHEY and SVGAGI. The CDR3 is made up of 10 amino acids. The V end lost 6 bases, the J end lost 10 bases, and 9 bases lay between the germline ends. The CDR3 nucleotides are TGTGCCAGCAGACAGTGGGTAGCTTTCTTT. It is translated as CASRQWVAFF.

V gene TRBV27 combines with J gene TRBJ1-2; 7 bases agree with TRBD1. CDR3 length equals 12 residues. The V gene's germline CDR1 is MNHEY and CDR2 SMNVEV (reference sequence). Trimming cost V 7 bases and J 6 bases; bases outside gene matches: 5. The CDR3 bases are TGTGCCAGCACGGACAGGAACAATGGCTACACCTTC. Its translation is CASTDRNNGYTF.

The chain links TRBV29-1 to TRBJ1-1; 7 bases align to TRBD1. V shed 7 bases, J shed 3 bases, and the junction held 5 bases outside the gene matches. CDR3 length: 12 residues. Germline V CDR1 and CDR2: SQVTM, ANQGSEA. CDR3 nucleotides: TGCAGCGGGCGACAGGGATACACTGAAGCTTTCTTT. Translating gives CSGRQGYTEAFF.

The genes are TRBV4-1 and TRBJ1-2, with 11 bases aligning to TRBD1. The CDR3 has 15 residues. Germline trimming cut 2 bases from V and 8 bases from J; bases unmatched to any gene: 7. CDR1 and CDR2 (germline): MGHRA, YSYEKL. DNA for the CDR3: TGCGCCAGCAGCCAACCCGGACAGGGGGCGGGGGGCTACACCTTC. This translates into CASSQPGQGAGGYTF.

The gene calls are TRBV29-1 and TRBJ2-7; TRBD2 matches 9 bases. This CDR3 is built from 12 residues. The junction had 5 bases not matched to a gene; V was cut back by 4 bases and J by 7 bases. Looked up from germline, CDR1 is SQVTM and CDR2 is ANQGSEA. The CDR3 is CSVGVAGVEQYF. CDR3 bases: TGCAGCGTTGGAGTAGCGGGAGTTGAGCAGTACTTC.

The gene calls are TRBV11-3 and TRBJ2-1; D is possibly TRBD2 (7 bases). Germline V gives CDR1 SGHNT, CDR2 YENEEA. This CDR3 has 16 amino acids. Trimming cost V 3 bases and J 6 bases, with 18 bases left between them. The CDR3 sequence is CASSLRLARGGNEQFF. As DNA, the CDR3 is TGTGCCAGCAGCTTGAGACTAGCAAGGGGGGGCAATGAGCAGTTCTTC.

The count of this clone is one. V is TRBV6-6 and J is TRBJ2-5, with a weak D call TRBD2 (6 bases). The CDR3 runs to 15 residues. V dropped 0 bases and J dropped 2 bases, with 10 bases sitting between them. Germline CDR1 is MNHNY and CDR2 is SVGAGI (reference sequence). In nucleotides, the CDR3 is TGTGCCAGCAGTTACTCCCTAGCGACACAAGAGACCCAGTACTTC. Its translation: CASSYSLATQETQYF.

The chain uses TRBV6-1 and TRBJ1-1; the match to TRBD1 covers 8 bases. CDR1 and CDR2 from the germline V gene are MNHNS and SASEGT. CDR3 length: 13 amino acids. Trimming cost V 6 bases and J 5 bases; bases outside gene matches: 5. In DNA form, the CDR3 reads TGTGCCAGCAGGGGCAGGGGGCAAACTGAAGCTTTCTTT. Translation: CASRGRGQTEAFF.

The chain carries TRBV4-2 and TRBJ2-1; tentatively, D is TRBD2 (6 bases). The CDR3 runs 15 residues. The germline V gene encodes CDR1 LGHNA and CDR2 YNFKEQ. The V gene lost 4 bases and the J gene lost 7 bases, with 17 bases spanning the gap. CDR3: CASSPRKAEGNEQFF. The CDR3 region has the DNA TGTGCCAGCAGCCCCCGTAAAGCGGAGGGGAATGAGCAGTTCTTC.

J is TRBJ2-6 and V is TRBV4-2; D is perhaps TRBD2 (6 bases). This CDR3 comprises 17 residues. CDR1 is LGHNA and CDR2 is YNFKEQ in the germline V gene. Trimming took off 0 bases at V and 2 bases at J, with 11 bases between the two ends. The CDR3 protein is CASSQEPSSAGANVLTF. The DNA of the CDR3 is TGTGCCAGCAGCCAAGAACCCTCTAGCGCTGGGGCCAACGTCCTGACTTTC.

This clone appeared a single time. Other nucleotide sequences from this sample produce the same CDR3. The chain recombines TRBV18 with TRBJ2-5, with D perhaps matching TRBD1 (5 bases). In germline, CDR1 is KGHSH, CDR2 LQKENI. The V end was cut by 6 bases, the J end by 1 base, with 9 bases between. This CDR3 spans 13 amino acids. This CDR3 reads CASSSDIQETQYF. The CDR3 DNA follows: TGTGCCAGCTCCTCGGACATCCAAGAGACCCAGTACTTC. Variable domain in full (rest from reference TRBV18 and TRBJ2-5): NAGVMQNPRHLVRRRGQEARLRCSPMKGHSHVYWYRQLPEEGLKFMVYLQKENIIDESGMPKERFSAEFPKEGPSILRIQQVVRGDSAAYFCASSSDIQETQYFGPGTRLLVL.

This chain joins TRBV5-1 and TRBJ1-4, with 9 nucleotides matching TRBD1. CDR3 length equals 14 residues. The germline V gene encodes CDR1 SGHRS and CDR2 YFSETQ. Germline trimming cut 3 bases from V and 7 bases from J; bases unmatched to any gene: 4. This CDR3 reads CASSYSGQGEKLFF. The CDR3 DNA is TGCGCCAGCAGCTACTCGGGACAGGGTGAAAAACTGTTTTTT.

V usage is TRBV4-1 and J usage is TRBJ2-5, with unresolved D. The germline V gene encodes CDR1 MGHRA and CDR2 YSYEKL. V lost 0 bases, J lost 3 bases, and 11 bases lay in between. This CDR3 has 15 residues. CDR3 bases: TGCGCCAGCAGCCAAGAAGGATCCAGGAAAGAGACCCAGTACTTC. Amino acid sequence: CASSQEGSRKETQYF.

The J gene is TRBJ1-2, the V gene TRBV19, with 11 nucleotides matching TRBD1. V lost 6 bases to trimming and J lost 5 bases; unmatched junction nucleotides: 2. Germline V gene sequence: CDR1 LNHDA, CDR2 SQIVND (reference sequence). The CDR3 runs to 13 residues. The CDR3 spells CASRDRGLYGYTF. The CDR3 DNA reads as TGTGCCAGTAGGGACAGGGGGCTGTATGGCTACACCTTC.

V gene TRBV28 combines with J gene TRBJ2-3; 8 bases map to TRBD2. Trimming cost V 6 bases and J 1 base; bases outside gene matches: 6. The CDR3 runs to 15 residues. In germline, CDR1 is MDHEN, CDR2 SYDVKM. Written as DNA, the CDR3 is TGTGCCAGCAGCTCAGCGGGAGAGGGCACAGATACGCAGTATTTT. It yields the protein CASSSAGEGTDTQYF. Drawing the rest from reference TRBV28 and TRBJ2-3, the complete variable domain is DVKVTQSSRYLVKRTGEKVFLECVQDMDHENMFWYRQDPGLGLRLIYFSYDVKMKEKGDIPEGYSVSREKKERFSLILESASTNQTSMYLCASSSAGEGTDTQYFGPGTRLTVL.

This chain connects TRBV27 to TRBJ2-5, with 8 positions matching TRBD2. Trimming took 3 bases from V and 5 from J; bases not matched to a gene: 2. The CDR3 consists of 13 residues. Germline CDR1 reads MNHEY; CDR2 reads SMNVEV (reference sequence). CDR3 nucleotides: TGTGCCAGCAGTTTTCGGGGGGGGGAGACCCAGTACTTC. Its protein is CASSFRGGETQYF.

The gene calls are TRBV11-1 and TRBJ2-1; D is perhaps TRBD2 (6 bases). The CDR3 covers 15 residues. Germline V lookup: CDR1 SGHAT, CDR2 FQDESV (reference sequence). Between the trimmed V and J ends, which lost 5 bases and 4 bases, there was a span of 15 bases. CDR3 sequence (DNA): TGTGCCAGCAGCACCGGGACTTCCCGTTACAATGAGCAGTTCTTC. Its translation: CASSTGTSRYNEQFF.

The chain uses TRBV28 and TRBJ2-3, with D hard to call. V lost 11 bases to trimming and J lost 3 bases, with 21 bases between them. The germline CDR1 and CDR2 sequences are MDHEN and SYDVKM. This CDR3 comprises 15 residues. CDR3 in DNA: TGTGCCCTCTCCCCTAGGTCATTAGGGACAGATACGCAGTATTTT. Translation gives CALSPRSLGTDTQYF.

The gene calls are TRBV20-1 and TRBJ2-7; D ambiguous. This CDR3 contains 11 residues. Trimming left V 6 bases short and J 7 bases short, with 13 bases between. CDR1 DFQATT and CDR2 SNEGSKA come from the germline V gene (reference sequence). The CDR3 DNA follows: TGCAGTGCCCAGATGGTGATGGAGCAGTACTTC. Its translation: CSAQMVMEQYF.

The genes are TRBV5-6 and TRBJ1-1; D remains unclear. CDR1 is SGHDT, CDR2 YYEEEE, per germline. CDR3 length: 14 residues. Deletions cut 0 bases from V and 2 bases from J, with 8 bases between. Here the CDR3 DNA reads TGTGCCAGCAGCTTGGGGTCCGCAAACACTGAAGCTTTCTTT. Translating it yields CASSLGSANTEAFF. Full variable domain (missing parts from reference TRBV5-6 and TRBJ1-1): DAGVTQSPTHLIKTRGQQVTLRCSPKSGHDTVSWYQQALGQGPQFIFQYYEEEERQRGNFPDRFSGHQFPNYSSELNVNALLLGDSALYLCASSLGSANTEAFFGQGTRLTVV.

The chain is built from TRBV5-4 and TRBJ2-7; D not certain. The ends were cut back, 0 bases at V and 3 bases at J, with 7 bases in the middle. Germline assignment: CDR1 SGHNT and CDR2 YYREEE (reference sequence). The CDR3 covers 13 residues. The CDR3 sequence: CASSLEGFYEQYF. The CDR3 DNA is TGTGCCAGCAGCTTGGAGGGTTTCTACGAGCAGTACTTC.

CDR3 region: CASSLESDEQYF. In DNA, the CDR3 is TGTGCCAGCAGCTTAGAATCGGACGAGCAGTACTTC. V and J are TRBV7-9 and TRBJ2-7; no firm D call. This CDR3 comprises 12 residues. V lost 1 base and J 5 bases, leaving 6 bases between the germline ends. Germline V CDR1 and CDR2: SEHNR, FQNEAQ (reference sequence).

The chain carries TRBV27 and TRBJ2-7; 13 bases map to TRBD2. J gave up 3 bases and V 3 bases, and 8 bases lay outside the gene matches. The germline V gene has CDR1 MNHEY and CDR2 SMNVEV (reference sequence). The CDR3 runs 17 residues. For the CDR3, the DNA is TGTGCCAGCAGTTTTGGACTAGCGGGAGTATCGGGCTACGAGCAGTACTTC. Translated, it gives CASSFGLAGVSGYEQYF.

This chain uses TRBV9 with TRBJ2-7; TRBD2 aligns across 9 bases. V shed 2 bases, J shed 4 bases, and the junction held 7 bases outside the gene matches. The CDR3 spans 15 residues. Germline V gene sequence: CDR1 SGDLS, CDR2 YYNGEE. The CDR3 DNA sequence: TGTGCCAGCAGCGTGGGGCGGGAGGGCTGGTACGAGCAGTACTTC. Protein sequence: CASSVGREGWYEQYF.

This clone showed up just a few times. The chain combines TRBV6-5 with TRBJ1-2, with TRBD1 matching 8 bases. Germline V gene data show CDR1 as MNHEY and CDR2 as SVGAGI. The CDR3 is 15 residues long. The V segment lost 6 bases and the J segment 4 bases; nucleotides outside the gene matches: 10. The CDR3 nucleotides read TGTGCCAGCAGGAGCACAGGGGGTTCCGGCTATGGCTACACCTTC. Translating it yields CASRSTGGSGYGYTF.

The rearrangement links TRBV28 to TRBJ1-1; D unresolved. The germline V and J ends were trimmed by 6 bases and 1 base, with 15 bases remaining between them. Germline V gene lookup returns CDR1 MDHEN and CDR2 SYDVKM. The CDR3 extends over 15 amino acids. The CDR3 region has the DNA TGTGCCAGCAGCCTATTGACGCGGGGGAACACTGAAGCTTTCTTT. It yields the protein CASSLLTRGNTEAFF.